This T cell receptor beta chain was identified in a study of cytomegalovirus exposure and HLA in healthy donors. PCR was performed using 60 Vbeta and 13 Jbeta primers. Repertoires were generated with immunoSEQ multiplex PCR, while TCRdb's copy carries only in-frame clones and drops some. The table lists under 200,000 clones, around 72% of them singletons, with about 1.3% in the top ten. The CDR3 covers 15 residues. CDR1 is SEHNR, CDR2 FQNEAQ, per germline (reference sequence). Trimming stripped 5 bases from V and 6 bases from J, with 19 bases between. The sequencing sample was made of PBMCs. This rearrangement joins TRBV7-9 to TRBJ1-2; possibly TRBD1 for D (6 bases). The receptor comes from a man in his late teens or twenties in good health and CMV-seronegative. The CDR3 nucleotides are TGTGCCAGCAGCCGCTCCGGGGGAGGGGGTAATGGCTACACCTTC. Amino acids: CASSRSGGGGNGYTF.